This T cell receptor (beta chain) derives from a study of T cell responses to AZD1222 COVID-19 vaccine. The protocol was immunoSEQ multiplex PCR, while the TCRdb copy is restricted to in-frame clones and leaves out a portion. The repertoire has approximately 130,000 clones, about 93% of them found once; the top ten carry 4% to 5%. This clone has a handful of counts. Its specificity is unknown. Study outcomes and limitations: Along spike, vaccine-associated CD4 TCRs were found throughout, with dominance at 160-218 and 743-854. Donors were chiefly white British, with a greater number of females, and clonal diversity was perhaps underestimated.

Sample: peripheral blood, taken 28 days after the second dose of the MenACWY control vaccine. This sequence was found in an adult who received the MenACWY meningococcal vaccine as a control.

The CDR3 here is CASSGPSYEQYF. CDR3 sequence (DNA): TGTGCCAGCAGTGGTCCTTCCTACGAGCAGTACTTC. The chain links TRBV12-3 or TRBV12-4 to TRBJ2-7; D not certain. V lost 5 bases to trimming and J lost 1 base, with 6 bases between them. This CDR3 spans 12 amino acids.